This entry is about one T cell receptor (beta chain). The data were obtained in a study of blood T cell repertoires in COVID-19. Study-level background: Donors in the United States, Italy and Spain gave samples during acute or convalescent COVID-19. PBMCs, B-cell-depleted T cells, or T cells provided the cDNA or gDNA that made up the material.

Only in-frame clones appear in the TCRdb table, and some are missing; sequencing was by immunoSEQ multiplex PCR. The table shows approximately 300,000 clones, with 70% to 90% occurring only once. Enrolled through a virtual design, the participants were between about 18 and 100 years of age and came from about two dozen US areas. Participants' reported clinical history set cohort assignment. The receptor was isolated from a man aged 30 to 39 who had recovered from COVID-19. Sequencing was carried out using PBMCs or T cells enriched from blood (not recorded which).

The CDR3 nucleotides are TGTGCCAGCTCATGGGGACAGTCCTACGAGCAGTACTTC. Protein: CASSWGQSYEQYF. V usage is TRBV18 and J usage is TRBJ2-7; TRBD1 agrees at 7 bases. CDR3 length: 13 residues. V lost 5 bases to trimming and J lost 1 base; unmatched junction nucleotides: 2. CDR1 is KGHSH and CDR2 is LQKENI in the germline V gene.